Listed below are T cell receptor beta chains from one sample, sequenced in a study of radiotherapy plus CTLA-4 blockade in lung cancer. Repertoires were generated with immunoSEQ multiplex PCR, while TCRdb's copy carries only in-frame clones and drops some. This repertoire shows around 99,000 clones, around 88% found once; its top ten account for 4% to 6%. The sequences come from peripheral blood, collected from a patient treated with radiotherapy plus ipilimumab. The receptors derive from a human donor with non-small cell lung cancer that progressed on radiotherapy plus ipilimumab. The CDR3 runs from the conserved cysteine through the conserved F or W. D genes are given only for firm matches. Only some rows state a clone size, as once, few, many or a class for expanded clones.

TRBJ1-2	-	-	TRBV4-2	TGTGCCAGCAGCCAAGATCTTACAGCTTATGGCTACACCTTC	CASSQDLTAYGYTF
TRBJ2-7	TRBD2	-	TRBV7-2	TGTGCCAGCAGCGGCCGGGGGACTAGCGGCAAGCAGTACTTC	CASSGRGTSGKQYF
TRBJ1-2	TRBD1	-	TRBV19	TGTGCCAGTAGTATCGGCGGGACAGAGGTCCATGGCTACACCTTC	CASSIGGTEVHGYTF
TRBJ2-5	TRBD2	once	TRBV5-6	TGTGCCAGCAACTTGGCGGGAGGGGAGACCCAGTACTTC	CASNLAGGETQYF
TRBJ2-7	-	-	TRBV7-6	TGTGCCAGCAGCTCAGGGCGCGAGCAGTACTTC	CASSSGREQYF
TRBJ1-3	-	-	TRBV20-1	TGCAGTGCTAGAGAAGGCAACACCATATATTTT	CSAREGNTIYF
TRBJ2-2	TRBD1	-	TRBV7-9	TGTGCCAGCAGCACTCCCCGGGACAGGGCGTGGAACACCGGGGAGCTGTTTTTT	CASSTPRDRAWNTGELFF
TRBJ2-3	-	-	TRBV6-5	TGTGCCAGCAGTATCCGGGACCCGAGCACAGATACGCAGTATTTT	CASSIRDPSTDTQYF
TRBJ2-1	-	-	TRBV5-1	TGCGCCAGCAGCTTGGCGGGACCCTCCTACAATGAGCAGTTCTTC	CASSLAGPSYNEQFF
TRBJ1-1	-	-	TRBV5-6	TGTGCCAGCAGCCTTCAGACAGGATTAGCTTTCTTT	CASSLQTGLAFF
TRBJ2-1	-	-	TRBV2	TGTGCCAGCAGGGCCCTTGGTCGGTACAATGAGCAGTTCTTC	CASRALGRYNEQFF
TRBJ2-7	TRBD2	few	TRBV7-9	TGTGCCAGCAGCTCGCCGACTAGCGGGGCGTACGAGCAGTACTTC	CASSSPTSGAYEQYF
TRBJ1-2	-	-	TRBV2	TGTGCCAGCAACCCAGGAGGGACCTATGGCTACACCTTC	CASNPGGTYGYTF
TRBJ2-5	-	-	TRBV5-8	TGTGCCAGCAGCTTACCCGAGACCCAGTACTTC	CASSLPETQYF
TRBJ1-1	-	-	TRBV14	TGTGCCAGCAGCCGGGATTTCAAAACTGAAGCTTTCTTT	CASSRDFKTEAFF
TRBJ2-1	-	-	TRBV5-1	TGCGCCAGCAGCTTGGCCTTGTTCAATGAGCAGTTCTTC	CASSLALFNEQFF
TRBJ2-1	-	-	TRBV6-1	TGTGCCAGCAACCCAAGGAACTCCTACAATGAGCAGTTCTTC	CASNPRNSYNEQFF
TRBJ2-1	TRBD2	-	TRBV5-6	TGTGCCAGCAGCTTGGAGACTAGCGGGAGACATGAGCAGTTCTTC	CASSLETSGRHEQFF
TRBJ1-1	-	-	TRBV4-1	TGCGCCAGCAGCCAAGTGCAGGGGACTGAAGCTTTCTTT	CASSQVQGTEAFF
TRBJ1-1	-	-	TRBV11-3	TGTGCCAGCAGCTCGGGGGATGAAGCTTTCTTT	CASSSGDEAFF
TRBJ2-1	TRBD2	-	TRBV25-1	TGTGCCAGCAGTGGGGAGCGGGAGGGCGGCGTCTACAATGAGCAGTTCTTC	CASSGEREGGVYNEQFF
TRBJ2-1	TRBD2	-	TRBV11-3	TGTGCCAGCAGCTTAGAGGTCGGTAGCGGGAATTACAATGAGCAGTTCTTC	CASSLEVGSGNYNEQFF
TRBJ1-3	-	-	TRBV14	TGTGCCAGCAGCCACGGCTACACCATATATTTT	CASSHGYTIYF